The sequence of this T cell receptor beta chain was determined in a study of blood T cell repertoires in COVID-19. Study at large: Spain, Italy and the United States supplied samples that represented acute and convalescent COVID-19.

The CDR3 consists of 15 residues. The ends lost 3 bases at V and 5 bases at J; junction bases unmatched: 7. CDR1 and CDR2 (germline): KGHSH, LQKENI. The method was immunoSEQ multiplex PCR; TCRdb's version includes in-frame clones alone and lacks a portion of them. This sample has about 50,000 clones; around nine tenths occur once, and the top ten carry around 27%. Sequences were obtained from peripheral blood. This receptor was taken from a human donor in a cohort sampled during active COVID-19. V gene TRBV18 combines with J gene TRBJ2-1, with TRBD2 matching 7 bases. CDR3 bases: TGTGCCAGCTCACCCCGTCGGCGGGAGAACAATGAGCAGTTCTTC. It yields the protein CASSPRRRENNEQFF. Using reference TRBV18 and TRBJ2-1 for the parts outside the CDR3, the full variable domain is NAGVMQNPRHLVRRRGQEARLRCSPMKGHSHVYWYRQLPEEGLKFMVYLQKENIIDESGMPKERFSAEFPKEGPSILRIQQVVRGDSAAYFCASSPRRRENNEQFFGPGTRLTVL.